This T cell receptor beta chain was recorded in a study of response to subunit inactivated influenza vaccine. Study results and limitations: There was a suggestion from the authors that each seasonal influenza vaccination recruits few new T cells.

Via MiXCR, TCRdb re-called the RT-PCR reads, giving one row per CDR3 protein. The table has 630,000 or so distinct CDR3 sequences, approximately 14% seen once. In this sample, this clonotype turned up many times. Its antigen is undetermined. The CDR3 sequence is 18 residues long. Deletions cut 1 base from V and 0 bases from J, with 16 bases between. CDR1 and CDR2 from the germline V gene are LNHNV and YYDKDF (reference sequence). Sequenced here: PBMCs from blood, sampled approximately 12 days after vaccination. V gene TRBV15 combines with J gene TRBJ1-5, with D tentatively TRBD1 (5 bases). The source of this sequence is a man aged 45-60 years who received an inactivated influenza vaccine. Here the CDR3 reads CATSRVLDSDYSNQPQHF. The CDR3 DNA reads TGTGCCACCAGCAGAGTCCTCGACAGCGATTATAGCAATCAGCCCCAGCATTTT.